This section outlines one T cell receptor beta chain sequence together with its context. Its target is unknown. This sample is part of a study of cytomegalovirus exposure and HLA in healthy donors. PCR amplification relied on 60 Vbeta primers (plus 13 Jbeta primers). TCRdb keeps only in-frame clones here, not all; method: immunoSEQ multiplex PCR. The table lists 150,000 to 200,000 clones, approximately 81% of them singletons. This CDR3 contains 14 residues. With 0 bases removed from V and 6 bases from J, the gap between germline ends came to 12 bases. Germline lookup yields CDR1 SGHRS and CDR2 YFSETQ. General study findings and limits: According to a later analysis, donors in an Asian-associated ancestry cluster reportedly had fewer N-insertions than the roughly 660-donor mean. The likely explanation for a cluster of highly shared sequence variants was sequencing artifact. Clonal expansion was found to be greater in HLA-associated TCR beta chains than in equally common others in a later analysis.

The sample was PBMCs. This TCR was recovered from a man aged 18 to 29 in good health and CMV-seropositive. The V call is TRBV5-1, the J call TRBJ1-1; possibly TRBD1 for D (5 bases). CDR3 amino acids: CASSLDGGSAEAFF. CDR3 bases: TGCGCCAGCAGCTTGGACGGGGGGTCGGCTGAAGCTTTCTTT.